The sample holds many counts of the clone carrying this T cell receptor beta chain. This sample is part of a study of T cells in Graves' hyperthyroidism and ophthalmopathy. Amplification of TCR beta CDR3 regions was performed using RNA transcripts as template. A first-round RT-PCR of the TCR CDR3 used the HTBI primer set. TCRdb called the multiplex PCR reads again in MiXCR, with one record for every CDR3 protein. Altogether some 400,000 distinct CDR3 sequences are present, about 15% being singletons, with the ten largest covering 11%. From germline, CDR1 is LGHDT and CDR2 YNNKEL (reference sequence). The CDR3 covers 13 residues. Trimming removed 4 bases at V and 7 bases at J, with 13 bases between.

The chain recombines TRBV3-1 with TRBJ1-1; no firm D call. This TCR was sampled from a woman aged 55-75 years with Graves' hyperthyroidism. What was sequenced was blood. The CDR3: CASSLQDLGEAFF. The CDR3, as DNA: TGTGCCAGCAGCCTACAAGACCTTGGTGAAGCTTTCTTT.